This TCR beta chain was profiled in a study of blood T cell repertoires in COVID-19. Authors' analysis steps: Researchers report that nucleated cell counts were estimated from reference gene primer amplification. TCRdb's table, derived via immunoSEQ multiplex PCR, lists solely in-frame clones and lacks some. That table furnishes V, J and clone size, whereas the DNA furnished D and trimming. The table records around 67,000 clones, under 95% of them present only once. The CDR3 is 12 amino acids. Germline V gene lookup returns CDR1 MNHEY and CDR2 SVGAGI. V lost 7 bases and J lost 0, with 6 bases in between.

The specimen sequenced was peripheral blood. This TCR was recovered from a human donor in a cohort sampled during active COVID-19. The rearrangement links TRBV6-5 to TRBJ1-1; D remains ambiguous. CDR3 sequence: CASTYVNTEAFF. DNA of the CDR3: TGTGCCAGCACCTATGTGAACACTGAAGCTTTCTTT.